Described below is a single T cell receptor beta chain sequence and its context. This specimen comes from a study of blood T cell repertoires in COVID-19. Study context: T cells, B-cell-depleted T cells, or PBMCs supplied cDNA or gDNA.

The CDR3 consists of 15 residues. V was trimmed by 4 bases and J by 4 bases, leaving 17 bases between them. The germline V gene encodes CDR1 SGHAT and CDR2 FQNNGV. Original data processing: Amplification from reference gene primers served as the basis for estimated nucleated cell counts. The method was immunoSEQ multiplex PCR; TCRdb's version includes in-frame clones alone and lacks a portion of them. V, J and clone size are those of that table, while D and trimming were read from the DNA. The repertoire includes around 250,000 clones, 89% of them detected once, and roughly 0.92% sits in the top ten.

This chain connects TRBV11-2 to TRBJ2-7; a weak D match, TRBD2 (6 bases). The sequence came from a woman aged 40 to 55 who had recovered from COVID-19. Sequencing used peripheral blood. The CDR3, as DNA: TGTGCCAGCAGCTCCCCACCCGGAGGGGTGTACGAGCAGTACTTC. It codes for CASSSPPGGVYEQYF.